Sequencing of this T cell receptor (beta chain) was carried out in a study of T-cell reconstitution after alpha-beta-depleted transplantation in children (dated by TCRdb to about 2016). About the full investigation: The study quantitatively tracked T-cell immune reconstitution after TCRalphabeta/CD19-depleted allogeneic hematopoietic cell transplantation in children using TCR repertoire profiling. Broad study findings and their caveats: Hyperexpanded clone frequencies declined over subsequent months; after one year, T-cell counts and TCRbeta diversity were mostly attributed to newly produced T cells. About two months after transplant, the apparently early recovery of alphabetaT-cell counts reportedly depended on just several hundred clones that had expanded rapidly and came from non-depleted graft cells. The high TCRbeta diversity at day 60 in some patients was ascribed to recipient T cells and intrathymic progenitors that had survived conditioning.

The intended sense of this specimen's treatment or condition label: allogeneic hematopoietic cell transplantation with graft depleted of TCRalphabeta T cells and CD19 B cells. Transplant recipients were children who received TCRalphabeta/CD19-depleted allogeneic hematopoietic cell grafts. Libraries were prepared through PCR. Instrument used: Illumina HiSeq 2500. TCR libraries were prepared with molecular barcoding, using unique molecular identifiers to normalize TCRbeta repertoire quantification. The public reads were run again by TCRdb, first through fastp at Q25 and then through MiXCR, and only productive beta chains were kept. Each entry is one CDR3 protein sequence, shown with its most common DNA and genes. This sample comprises some 76,000 distinct CDR3 sequences, around 9.9% of them detected only once. Of the sample, about 13% falls within the top ten clones. This clonotype was observed many times. Its specific antigen is unknown. No much larger clone exists at a distance of one base, and base qualities are not known.

Its CDR3 holds 11 amino acids, cysteine through phenylalanine. The sequence is cut down to CDR3 DNA, 33 bases in frame from base 1. V lost 7 bases and J lost 4 bases; the stretch between them is 7 bases long. The source material was PBMCs, sampled before TCRalphabeta/CD19-depleted stem cell transplant. This receptor was identified in a boy aged 5 to 17 with acute myeloid leukemia, due to receive a stem cell transplant. Recombination linked TRBV12-3 or TRBV12-4 to TRBJ1-1; the D gene assignment is ambiguous. The DNA sequence is TGTGCCAGCACTTCTTCCACTGAAGCTTTCTTT. Translated, this is CASTSSTEAFF.